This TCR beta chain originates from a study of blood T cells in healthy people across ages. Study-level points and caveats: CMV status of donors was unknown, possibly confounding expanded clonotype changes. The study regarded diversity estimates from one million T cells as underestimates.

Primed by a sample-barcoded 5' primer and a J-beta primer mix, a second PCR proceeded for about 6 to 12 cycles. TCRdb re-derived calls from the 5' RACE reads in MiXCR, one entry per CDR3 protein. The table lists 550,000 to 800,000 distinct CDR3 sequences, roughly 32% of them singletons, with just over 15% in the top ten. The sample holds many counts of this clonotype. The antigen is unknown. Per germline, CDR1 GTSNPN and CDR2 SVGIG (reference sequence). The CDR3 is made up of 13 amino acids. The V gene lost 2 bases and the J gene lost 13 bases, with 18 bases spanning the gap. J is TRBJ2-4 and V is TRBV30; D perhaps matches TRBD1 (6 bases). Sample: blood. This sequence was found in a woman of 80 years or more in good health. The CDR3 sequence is CAWSPQGIGEQYF. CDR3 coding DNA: TGTGCCTGGAGTCCACAGGGTATTGGGGAGCAGTACTTC.